This section outlines one T cell receptor (beta chain) sequence together with its context. This sample stems from a study of CD8+CD57+ T cells in acquired aplastic anemia. Germline CDR1 and CDR2: DFQATT and SNEGSKA (reference sequence). The CDR3 contains 12 residues. V was pared by 7 bases and J by 2 bases, with 9 bases between. TCR beta VDJ combinations and CDR3 sequences were profiled from genomic DNA. One entry per CDR3 protein, called by TCRdb with MiXCR from the reads. The data contain about 190,000 distinct CDR3 sequences, roughly half of them singletons. The receptor was isolated from a human donor in good health, serving as a control. The source material was sorted CD4+, CD8+, or CD8+CD57+ T cells (not recorded which) from PBMCs. The chain recombines TRBV20-1 with TRBJ1-5, with D possibly TRBD1 on 5 matching bases. CDR3 region: CSGRGGNQPQHF. CDR3 DNA sequence: TGCAGTGGACGGGGGGGCAATCAGCCCCAGCATTTT.